The next 11 T cell receptor beta chains were all read from a single sample in a study of beta chain features in type 1 diabetes. TCRB transcripts that were expressed got sequenced, as all of the isolated RNA had been reverse transcribed. Only in-frame clones appear in the TCRdb table, and some are missing; sequencing was by immunoSEQ multiplex PCR. The data show some 150,000 clones, about 13% seen once. The antigens of these receptors remain unknown. Regarding the study as a whole: Patients with Type 1 diabetes showed moderately but significantly shorter TCRB CDR3s in all four CD4+ subsets.

The sample taken for sequencing was central memory CD4+ T cells from blood. These receptors were taken from a man aged 18 to 29 with type 1 diabetes.

This clone was observed a handful of times. The V call is TRBV2, the J call TRBJ1-1; no reliable D call. The CDR3 is 14 amino acids. Trimming removed 0 bases from V and 3 bases from J, with 8 bases in between. Germline V gene lookup returns CDR1 SNHLY and CDR2 FYNNEI. DNA of the CDR3: TGTGCCAGCAGTGAAGCGGTCAGCTACACTGAAGCTTTCTTT. Residues: CASSEAVSYTEAFF.

The genes are TRBV6-1 and TRBJ1-2; tentatively, D is TRBD1 (6 bases). Germline V lookup: CDR1 MNHNS, CDR2 SASEGT. Trimming pared 8 bases from V and 1 base from J, leaving 14 bases between. The CDR3 consists of 14 residues. The CDR3 is CASRPGTSNYGYTF. CDR3 sequence (DNA): TGTGCCAGCCGCCCCGGGACAAGTAACTATGGCTACACCTTC.

This clone was seen more than once but under ten times. The chain uses TRBV18 and TRBJ2-3; TRBD1 might be the D (6 bases). V gave up 0 bases and J gave up 0 bases, with 13 bases separating them. Germline V gene lookup returns CDR1 KGHSH and CDR2 LQKENI. CDR3 length: 17 residues. In DNA form, the CDR3 reads TGTGCCAGCTCACCACCGGTTTCACAGGGTAGCACAGATACGCAGTATTTT. As protein: CASSPPVSQGSTDTQYF.

This clone came up a few times. The rearrangement links TRBV2 to TRBJ1-2; D call uncertain. CDR3 length: 11 residues. Trimming removed 6 bases from V and 8 bases from J, with 10 bases in between. Germline CDR1 and CDR2: SNHLY and FYNNEI. The CDR3 loop is CASRAERGYTF. The CDR3 DNA reads TGTGCCAGCAGGGCGGAGAGAGGCTACACCTTC. Full variable domain (missing parts from reference TRBV2 and TRBJ1-2): EPEVTQTPSHQVTQMGQEVILRCVPISNHLYFYWYRQILGQKVEFLVSFYNNEISEKSEIFDDQFSVERPDGSNFTLKIRSTKLEDSAMYFCASRAERGYTFGSGTRLTVV.

This chain links TRBV18 with TRBJ1-1; D gene ambiguous. Germline CDR1 and CDR2: KGHSH and LQKENI. This CDR3 is built from 11 residues. V shed 6 bases and J shed 10 bases, with 12 bases lying between them. The DNA for the CDR3 is TGTGCCAGCTCCACGTCCGGAGTAGCTTTCTTT. Protein: CASSTSGVAFF. Looking up the rest from reference TRBV18 and TRBJ1-1 gives the full variable domain: NAGVMQNPRHLVRRRGQEARLRCSPMKGHSHVYWYRQLPEEGLKFMVYLQKENIIDESGMPKERFSAEFPKEGPSILRIQQVVRGDSAAYFCASSTSGVAFFGQGTRLTVV.

A few counts support this clone. The junction and the germline gene differ at one end; a read error may be behind it. The J gene is TRBJ1-1, the V gene TRBV19, with a tentative D call TRBD1 (5 bases). The CDR3 covers 14 residues. CDR1 is LNHDA and CDR2 is SQIVND in the germline V gene (reference sequence). CDR3 residues: CATSRRGESGEAFF. The CDR3 DNA sequence: TGTGCCACTAGTAGAAGAGGGGAAAGCGGTGAAGCTTTCTTT.

V is TRBV27 and J is TRBJ1-2; 8 bases agree with TRBD1. The CDR3 length is 15 residues. Germline CDR1 reads MNHEY; CDR2 reads SMNVEV (reference sequence). V shed 5 bases and J 4 bases; nucleotides not matched to a gene: 9. The CDR3 protein is CASSATGAQGYGYTF. DNA for the CDR3: TGTGCCAGCAGTGCGACAGGGGCACAGGGCTATGGCTACACCTTC.

The V gene is TRBV30, the J gene TRBJ1-5, with D perhaps TRBD1 (6 bases). Trimming took 2 bases from V and 0 from J, leaving 8 bases between them. Germline CDR1 and CDR2: GTSNPN and SVGIG (reference sequence). This CDR3 region has 14 residues. The CDR3, as DNA: TGTGCCTGGAGTCAGGGGTATAGCAATCAGCCCCAGCATTTT. Protein sequence: CAWSQGYSNQPQHF.

J is TRBJ1-1 and V is TRBV15, with D perhaps matching TRBD1 (6 bases). This CDR3 has 15 residues. Between the trimmed V and J ends, which lost 0 bases and 8 bases, there was a span of 16 bases. Germline V gene lookup returns CDR1 LNHNV and CDR2 YYDKDF (reference sequence). For the CDR3, the DNA is TGTGCCACCAGCAGAGATCTTTCGGGGGCCTTAGAAGCTTTCTTT. Its translation: CATSRDLSGALEAFF.

This clone was seen repeatedly, ten times or more. The chain combines TRBV14 with TRBJ1-1; possible D gene TRBD1, 6 bases. The CDR3 consists of 15 residues. Trimming left V 1 base short and J 3 bases short, with 12 bases between. Germline CDR1 and CDR2: SGHDN and FVKESK. The CDR3: CASSQVAGADTEAFF. As DNA, the CDR3 is TGTGCCAGCAGCCAAGTGGCAGGGGCGGACACTGAAGCTTTCTTT. Based on the CDR3 plus reference TRBV14 and TRBJ1-1, the full variable domain is EAGVTQFPSHSVIEKGQTVTLRCDPISGHDNLYWYRRVMGKEIKFLLHFVKESKQDESGMPNNRFLAERTGGTYSTLKVQPAELEDSGVYFCASSQVAGADTEAFFGQGTRLTVV.

The J gene is TRBJ1-6, the V gene TRBV9; D remains unclear. Per germline, CDR1 SGDLS and CDR2 YYNGEE. The CDR3 runs to 14 residues. V was clipped by 3 bases and J by 6 bases, with 10 bases between them. The CDR3 loop reads CASSAGPGNSPLHF. CDR3 in DNA: TGTGCCAGCAGCGCCGGACCCGGTAATTCACCCCTCCACTTT.